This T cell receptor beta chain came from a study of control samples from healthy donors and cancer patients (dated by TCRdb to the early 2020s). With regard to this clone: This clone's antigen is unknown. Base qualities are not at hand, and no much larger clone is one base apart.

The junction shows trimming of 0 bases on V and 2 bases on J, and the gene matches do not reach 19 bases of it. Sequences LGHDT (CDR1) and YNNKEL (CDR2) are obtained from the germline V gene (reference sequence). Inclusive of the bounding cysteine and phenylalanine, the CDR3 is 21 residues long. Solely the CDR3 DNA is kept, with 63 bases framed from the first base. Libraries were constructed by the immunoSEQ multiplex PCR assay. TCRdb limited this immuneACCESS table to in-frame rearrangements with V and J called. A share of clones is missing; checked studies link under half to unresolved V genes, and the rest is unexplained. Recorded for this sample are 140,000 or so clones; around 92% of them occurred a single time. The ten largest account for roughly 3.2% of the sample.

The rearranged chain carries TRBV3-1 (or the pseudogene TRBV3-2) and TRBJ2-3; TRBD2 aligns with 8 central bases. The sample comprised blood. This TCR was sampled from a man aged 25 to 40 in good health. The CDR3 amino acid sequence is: CASSQDGIPKLAGRTTDTQYF. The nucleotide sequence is TGTGCCAGCAGCCAAGATGGGATCCCGAAATTAGCGGGGAGGACCACAGATACGCAGTATTTT.